One and the same sample provided the 5 T cell receptor beta chains below, sequenced in a study of early T cells in non-severe SARS-CoV-2 infection. A single record per CDR3 protein comes from TCRdb applying MiXCR to the 5' RACE reads. The table shows around 70,000 distinct CDR3 sequences, with 9.5% to 15% occurring only once. The specimen sequenced was whole blood. These TCRs come from an adult who was a healthcare worker with PCR-confirmed SARS-CoV-2 infection or an uninfected control (not recorded which).

The chain recombines TRBV29-1 with TRBJ2-5, with D possibly matching TRBD1 (6 bases). CDR3 length equals 12 residues. Trimming took off 7 bases at V and 4 bases at J, with 13 bases between the two ends. CDR1 SQVTM and CDR2 ANQGSEA come from the germline V gene. The CDR3 sequence is CSAQDSRETQYF. The CDR3 DNA follows: TGCAGCGCCCAGGACAGTCGAGAGACCCAGTACTTC.

The genes are TRBV2 and TRBJ2-5; 10 bases fit TRBD1. From germline, CDR1 is SNHLY and CDR2 FYNNEI. This CDR3 contains 15 residues. V lost 6 bases and J lost 5; bases outside the gene matches: 9. The CDR3 protein is CASSPISTGGETQYF. The CDR3, as DNA: TGTGCCAGCAGCCCCATTTCGACAGGGGGCGAGACCCAGTACTTC.

This chain links TRBV3-1 with TRBJ1-2; D possibly corresponds to TRBD1 (5 bases). The germline gives CDR1 LGHDT, CDR2 YNNKEL (reference sequence). The CDR3 has 13 residues. Trimming pared 1 base from V and 7 bases from J, leaving 10 bases between. CDR3 loop: CASSQGPGSGYTF. CDR3 sequence (DNA): TGTGCCAGCAGCCAAGGTCCAGGGAGTGGCTACACCTTC.

In its sample, this clonotype was seen many times. The chain is built from TRBV18 and TRBJ2-1; D perhaps matches TRBD1 (5 bases). The CDR3 has 16 residues. The V gene lost 4 bases and the J gene lost 0 bases, with 13 bases spanning the gap. CDR1 is KGHSH, CDR2 LQKENI, per germline. The CDR3 DNA sequence: TGTGCCAGCTCACGGGAAACAGGTGGCTCCTACAATGAGCAGTTCTTC. It translates to CASSRETGGSYNEQFF.

The V gene is TRBV24-1, the J gene TRBJ2-3; the match to TRBD2 covers 11 bases. Trimming removed 0 bases from V and 3 bases from J; junction bases left unmatched: 7. Germline CDR1 and CDR2: KGHDR and SFDVKD. The CDR3 covers 18 residues. The CDR3: CATSDLLPASGRTDTQYF. In nucleotides, the CDR3 is TGTGCCACCAGTGATTTGCTACCGGCTAGCGGGAGGACAGATACGCAGTATTTT.